A selection of T cell receptor beta chains follows, all from one sample in a study of cytomegalovirus exposure and HLA in healthy donors. The repertoire was sequenced with immunoSEQ multiplex PCR; TCRdb's copy has only in-frame clones and lacks some. There are around 150,000 clones in the sample; approximately 78% occur only once, and more than 1.3% lies in the top ten. Sequencing input: PBMCs. Source of these receptors: a male donor in good health and CMV-seronegative. CDR3s include the opening cysteine and the closing phenylalanine or tryptophan. Each record gives: D gene, V gene, J gene, CDR3 protein. The D gene is left open where the match is weak.

D gene: TRBD2; V gene: TRBV7-6; J gene: TRBJ2-3; CDR3 protein: CASSLERVREGDTQYF
D gene: NA; V gene: TRBV7-8; J gene: TRBJ1-3; CDR3 protein: CASSLAGRGNTIYF
D gene: NA; V gene: TRBV6-5; J gene: TRBJ1-1; CDR3 protein: CASTLLSGTEAFF
D gene: TRBD1; V gene: TRBV19; J gene: TRBJ2-7; CDR3 protein: CASSGQGGEQYF
D gene: TRBD1; V gene: TRBV10-3; J gene: TRBJ1-1; CDR3 protein: CAIRRGQGSMNTEAFF
D gene: NA; V gene: TRBV15; J gene: TRBJ1-4; CDR3 protein: CATSSGAGRREKLFF
D gene: NA; V gene: TRBV5-1; J gene: TRBJ1-1; CDR3 protein: CASSRDRNTEAFF
D gene: NA; V gene: TRBV6-6; J gene: TRBJ1-2; CDR3 protein: CASSRTGGDGYTF
D gene: TRBD2; V gene: TRBV6-1; J gene: TRBJ2-2; CDR3 protein: CASSVRTRTSRTTNTGELFF
D gene: NA; V gene: TRBV6-6; J gene: TRBJ1-1; CDR3 protein: CASSYRGGETEAFF
D gene: TRBD1; V gene: TRBV6-5; J gene: TRBJ1-5; CDR3 protein: CASRRQGGNQPQHF
D gene: TRBD2; V gene: TRBV7-3; J gene: TRBJ2-1; CDR3 protein: CASGLAAASEQFF
D gene: TRBD1; V gene: TRBV6-6; J gene: TRBJ1-4; CDR3 protein: CASSYHTDRDNEKLFF
D gene: NA; V gene: TRBV14; J gene: TRBJ1-2; CDR3 protein: CASSQLIRGHGYTF